The source of this T cell receptor beta chain is a study of shared clonotypes between healthy human individuals. Overall study: Each donor's CD4 naive and CD4 memory cells filled three plates apiece, CD8 naive two, and CD8 memory one.

V was cut by 7 bases and J by 0 bases, with 10 bases left in between. The CDR3 is 14 residues long. Germline V gene lookup returns CDR1 MNHEY and CDR2 SMNVEV (reference sequence). Deep level was the assay's run setting. The sorted-subset replicate PCRs were given about 200 ng DNA, which is roughly 30,000 T cell genomes. Clones were sequenced by immunoSEQ multiplex PCR, and TCRdb holds only the in-frame ones, with some missing. The repertoire holds about 2.3 million clones, with 93% as singletons. The rearrangement links TRBV27 to TRBJ1-5; possible D gene TRBD1, 6 bases. The receptor was isolated from a man between 18 and 29 years old in good health. Some clones in this sample may be carry-over from other donors' samples. Sample: naive CD4+ T cells from PBMCs. Regarding subset: CD45RA+ positively selected. CDR3 in amino acids: CASKGGYSNQPQHF. The CDR3 DNA follows: TGTGCCAGCAAAGGGGGGTATAGCAATCAGCCCCAGCATTTT.